This TCR beta chain was documented in a study of blood T cell repertoires in COVID-19. Study information: COVID-19 samples, acute and convalescent, were from the United States, Italy and Spain. T cells, B-cell-depleted T cells, or PBMCs provided the cDNA or gDNA that served as material.

Authors' analysis steps: Reference gene primer amplification in the assay estimated nucleated cell counts. TCRdb's table, derived via immunoSEQ multiplex PCR, lists solely in-frame clones and lacks some. The V and J calls and the clone size are those of that table, but D and trimming were determined from the DNA. Of some 100,000 clones in the sample, 85% to 90% were seen once. This CDR3 region has 12 residues. Germline V gene lookup returns CDR1 SGHVS and CDR2 FQNEAQ. V gave up 3 bases and J gave up 10 bases; unmatched junction bases: 4. Sequencing input: peripheral blood. This TCR derives from a human donor with active COVID-19. The donor label of this sample is uncertain. J is TRBJ1-1 and V is TRBV7-8; 8 nucleotides line up with TRBD1. The CDR3 sequence: CASSFLGQGAFF. The CDR3 DNA sequence: TGTGCCAGCAGCTTCCTCGGACAGGGAGCTTTCTTT.